The 4 T cell receptor beta chains below all came from one sample that was sequenced in a study of shared T cell receptors in the human thymus. TCRdb keeps only in-frame clones here, not all; method: immunoSEQ multiplex PCR. This table holds over 650,000 clones, about 89% found once. This sample was also put to use in a study of human thymus T cells.

What was sequenced was thymocytes. Receptors originate from a boy less than two years old with a congenital heart defect.

In DNA form, the CDR3 reads TGTGCCAGCAGTGACAGGAGGAAACTTTGGGGCATTCAGTACTTC. Protein sequence: CASSDRRKLWGIQYF. The chain employs TRBV2 and TRBJ2-4; D is perhaps TRBD2 (5 bases). Germline V CDR1 and CDR2: SNHLY, FYNNEI. The germline V and J ends were trimmed by 3 bases and 9 bases, with 18 bases remaining between them. The CDR3 spans 15 residues.

V gene TRBV5-1 combines with J gene TRBJ2-1; 10 bases align to TRBD2. Germline V gene lookup returns CDR1 SGHRS and CDR2 YFSETQ. J gave up 5 bases and V 4 bases, and 18 bases lay outside the gene matches. This CDR3 region has 19 residues. The CDR3 reads CASSRGLCSGGKGNNEQFF. CDR3 coding DNA: TGCGCCAGCAGCAGGGGGCTGTGTAGCGGGGGGAAAGGAAACAATGAGCAGTTCTTC. Full variable domain (outside the CDR3, taken from reference TRBV5-1 and TRBJ2-1): KAGVTQTPRYLIKTRGQQVTLSCSPISGHRSVSWYQQTPGQGLQFLFEYFSETQRNKGNFPGRFSGRQFSNSRSEMNVSTLELGDSALYLCASSRGLCSGGKGNNEQFFGPGTRLTVL.

A single count supports this clone. V and J are TRBV9 and TRBJ1-6; TRBD1 might be the D (6 bases). Germline-derived CDR1 and CDR2 are SGDLS and YYNGEE. The CDR3 sequence is 18 residues long. V lost 0 bases to trimming and J lost 0 bases, with 13 bases between them. The CDR3 coding sequence is TGTGCCAGCAGCGTAGGGGGACATACGAGCTCCTATAATTCACCCCTCCACTTT. Encoded protein: CASSVGGHTSSYNSPLHF.

The chain combines TRBV28 with TRBJ2-7, with D unresolved. There are 14 residues in the CDR3. The V gene's germline CDR1 is MDHEN and CDR2 SYDVKM. Trimming stripped 5 bases from V and 0 bases from J, with 11 bases between. This CDR3 is CASSTADTSYEQYF. DNA for the CDR3: TGTGCCAGCAGTACCGCCGACACCTCCTACGAGCAGTACTTC.